The entry that follows covers one TCR beta chain sequence. The antigen this receptor binds is unknown. Per-base quality was not reported, and no clone a single base away is much larger than it. In total, approximately 700 healthy bone marrow donors made up the cohort. At the time of sampling, every cohort member was nominally healthy, though immune exposures that went unrecorded were likely present. The donor tested CMV seronegative, placing the donor among the 350 or so seronegative members of the cohort. Each donor provided a peripheral blood sample, and peripheral blood mononuclear cells were used for TCR beta sequencing. The Qiagen DNeasy Blood Extraction Kit was used to extract genomic DNA from the blood cell samples. This record belongs to a study of cytomegalovirus exposure and HLA in healthy donors (dated by TCRdb to 2016 to 2017). Turning to the overall study: An earlier analysis of approximately 640 of the donors reported about 290 Gb of sequence data and roughly 100 million unique TCR beta sequences from 150 million to 200 million T cells. A separate validation cohort of about 110 different subjects was used in addition to the roughly 670-subject first cohort. The T cell repertoires of under 700 subjects were profiled by immunosequencing and related to cytomegalovirus serostatus. High-throughput TCR immunosequencing, statistical association of individual TCRs with disease status, and machine learning were combined to predict cytomegalovirus infection status. A later analysis re-examined previously published TCR beta repertoires from about 670 donors and added high-resolution HLA genotyping to investigate patterns of TCR occurrence. Typing coverage varied by locus: roughly 620-630 donors for A, B, C, DRB1 and DQB1; roughly 560 for DQA1; about 590 for DPA1; 450 to 480 for DPB1. In the later analysis, no new phenotypic data were used to find candidate immune exposures; instead, reliance was placed on TCR beta sequences and their occurrence across donors. In a later genetic analysis, genome-wide SNP genotypes for 398 of the 666 donors were used, and that subset was treated as a discovery cohort. Class I and class II HLA loci were covered by the typing at four-digit resolution. The study aimed to test whether cataloging public T cell receptors could reveal signatures of past pathogen exposure. Every discovery cohort repertoire had been produced on one sequencing platform. Donor age, sex, ethnicity and CMV serostatus were compiled together with the repertoire data. Because of strong linkage in the cohort, 5 or 6 DR-DQ haplotypes were treated as single units for association and clustering. Among 398 genotyped donors of the cohort, an average of approximately 250,000 unique TCR beta nucleotide sequences were sequenced per donor, 15% to 20% of them non-productive. To decide whether each TCR beta V gene segment behaved as functional or pseudogenic, an earlier analysis of approximately 600 of the donors relied on high-throughput TCR beta sequencing. Approximately 310 gigabases of sequencing data and 70 million to 100 million unique TCR sequences were included in an early release covering around 600 HLA-typed donors. Among the roughly 390 genotyped donors, 81% belonged to the genetic ancestry cluster associated with self-reported Caucasian donors.

General study outcomes and caveats: A few of the identified cytomegalovirus-associated TCR beta chains were confirmed in vitro to be specific for cytomegalovirus antigens. HLA typing was unavailable for some donors at each locus, so association tests used only the typed subset. According to a later analysis, most CMV-associated TCR beta chains appeared to be HLA-restricted, and the HLA associations seemed to be driven largely by CMV exposure. A further reported finding was that TCR beta sequences accurately predicted the HLA-A and HLA-B alleles for most subjects in the first cohort. According to a later analysis, parvovirus B19, influenza, CMV and Epstein-Barr virus appeared linked to several top co-occurrence clusters. At a false discovery rate of 0.05, a later analysis linked 16,951 TCR beta sequences to specific HLA alleles. Roughly uniform sequencing depth across donors was assumed in presence/absence analyses, although this assumption may not hold. In a later genetic analysis, a missense DCLRE1C variant was associated with V-gene and J-gene trimming of TCR beta chains, and the association was replicated in an independent cohort. When HLA alleles, especially DR and DQ, strongly co-occurred, TCR associations were difficult to assign to individual alleles. Most TCR sequences were seen in very few donors, while some public TCRs were found in many individuals. A later analysis found that HLA-associated TCR beta chains were more clonally expanded and had lower generation probabilities than equally common non-associated chains. The earlier analysis of approximately 540 of the donors excluded 15 to 20 rarely observed V segments, including chromosome 9 orphons, because counts were too low. Compared with the approximately 700-donor mean, donors in an Asian-associated ancestry cluster had fewer N-insertions in productive TCRs, according to a later genetic analysis. Cytomegalovirus status was reported to be diagnosed by the classifier with high specificity and sensitivity in both the original and validation cohorts. The 87-base-pair reads could not distinguish some IMGT-functional V segments, including TRBV6-2 and TRBV6-3, so those segments were excluded. In an earlier analysis of fewer than 750 of the donors, most TCR beta V segments were observed in productive rearrangements about 87% or about 30% of the time, broadly matching IMGT annotations. For the cohort, immune exposure information was limited to CMV serostatus. In this cohort, only TCR beta chains were sequenced, and detectable features were limited by the absence of alpha or paired-chain data. A total of 150 or so TCR beta chains were listed by the study as associated with cytomegalovirus. The sequencing pipeline was judged likely to have produced a cluster of highly shared sequence variants as a technical artifact. Correlated functional status among segregating V segments might be attributable to linkage disequilibrium, but an unknown experimental factor could not be ruled out. The authors suggested that the approach could potentially be extended to other disease states and immunological phenotypes. A later analysis found that TCR association rates varied across HLA loci, with DRB1 alleles showing the most associated TCRs and HLA-C alleles the fewest.

CDR1 SNHLY and CDR2 FYNNEI were looked up in the germline V gene. V was cut back by 5 bases and J by 6 bases, leaving a gap of 13 bases between them. From cysteine to phenylalanine, the CDR3 is 14 amino acids long. Kept here is only the CDR3 DNA, which spans 42 bases and is read in frame from base 1. The method was the immunoSEQ multiplex PCR assay. For the multiplex PCR, a mixture combining 60 forward primers for TCR Vbeta segments and 13 reverse primers for TCR Jbeta segments was used. The CDR3 region of rearranged TCR beta genes was amplified from genomic DNA by a multiplex PCR assay. Amplified TCR beta libraries were sequenced as 87-base-pair reads on the Illumina HiSeq System. In the original analysis: A later analysis tallied roughly 76 million unique TCR beta chains across the 640 or so repertoires, and about 10 million of those chains were shared by two or more donors. To remove PCR and sequencing errors, raw reads were error-corrected and collapsed into unique sequences using a nearest-neighbor algorithm that merged closely related sequences. V, D and J gene segments were assigned by aligning CDR3 sequences to IMGT reference sequences. Each retained sequence needed at least a six-nucleotide match to both a V gene segment and a J gene segment. Rearrangements were classified as productive when the CDR3 lacked stop codons and remained in frame with V and J, and all other rearrangements were classified as non-productive. Following IMGT convention, CDR3 was defined as the stretch from the second conserved V-encoded cysteine up to the conserved J-encoded phenylalanine. In an earlier analysis of roughly 610 of the donors, sequences lacking an unambiguous match to a single V gene segment were excluded. An earlier analysis of 450 to 650 of the donors called V segments functional above 56.7% productive rearrangements and segregating when the between-donor standard deviation exceeded 5%. To diagnose cytomegalovirus status from the catalog of TCR beta chain sequences, a statistical classification framework was built. V and J gene assignment, in a later analysis, came from comparing TCR nucleotide sequences with IMGT/GENE-DB human TR gene sequences. The TCRdist pipeline was used in a later analysis to assign CDR3 sequences and most-parsimonious VDJ recombination scenarios. In a later analysis, each TCR beta chain was defined by its CDR3 amino acid sequence together with its V-gene family, and reads lacking a unique V-gene family were excluded. In a later analysis, some 600 highly shared, low-generation-probability nucleotide sequences were removed to address suspected cross-contamination and a sequencing artifact. A later analysis calculated a clonal expansion index for each public chain from normalized within-repertoire ranks of inferred template counts. In a later analysis, generation probabilities were computed using a VDJ recombination model fitted to out-of-frame rearrangements, and the results were checked against IGoR. In a later analysis, hypergeometric tests were used to score TCR-TCR, TCR-HLA and TCR-CMV co-occurrence, with a repertoire-size bias correction applied to TCR pairs. A later analysis estimated false discovery rates by permuting HLA or CMV assignments 20 times. In a later analysis, co-occurring TCRs were grouped using DBSCAN, with TCRdist sequence similarity added in when clustering inside HLA-allele-positive subsets. Co-occurrence clustering excluded repertoires with fewer than 30,000 or more than 120,000 public chains, plus five with anomalous nucleotide sharing. TCRdb re-hosts the immuneACCESS table, in-frame sequences only. Its copies lack some clones; in the studies checked, an unresolved V gene accounts for under half of them, and the cause for the rest is not known. V, J and clone size are those of that table, while D and trimming were read from the DNA. Recorded for this sample are about 170,000 clones; roughly 60% of them occurred a single time. Of the sample, roughly 2.9% falls within the top ten clones.

The sequenced material came from PBMCs. The sequence was collected from a middle-aged man in good health and CMV-seronegative. Here the chain combines TRBV2 and TRBJ2-2; TRBD2 is a possible D gene, resting on 6 matching bases. The base sequence is TGTGCCAGCAGTCAAAAACCGGGGGCCGGGGAGCTGTTTTTT. This translates into CASSQKPGAGELFF.